This T cell receptor beta chain was captured in a study of regulatory dendritic cells for organ transplantation. Study-wide context: LPS was added to dendritic cell cultures on day 6.

CFSE-labeled sorted T cells met regulatory or mature dendritic cells for 5 days. Produced via immunoSEQ multiplex PCR; TCRdb's table is partial and in-frame only. This table has roughly 12,000 clones, approximately 79% appearing once. Concerning this clone itself: Antigen specificity is unknown.

Germline V gene sequence: CDR1 MGHRA, CDR2 YSYEKL. Trimming stripped 0 bases from V and 4 bases from J, with 12 bases between. This CDR3 has 15 amino acids. The gene calls are TRBV4-1 and TRBJ1-2; D is uncertain. The TCR was taken from a human donor in good health. Sequenced material: naive CD8+ T cells from blood cultured with regulatory dendritic cells. Specified subset: CD45RA+ naive T cells. CDR3 sequence: CASSQDTTVVYGYTF. CDR3 sequence (DNA): TGCGCCAGCAGCCAAGATACAACAGTGGTCTATGGCTACACCTTC.